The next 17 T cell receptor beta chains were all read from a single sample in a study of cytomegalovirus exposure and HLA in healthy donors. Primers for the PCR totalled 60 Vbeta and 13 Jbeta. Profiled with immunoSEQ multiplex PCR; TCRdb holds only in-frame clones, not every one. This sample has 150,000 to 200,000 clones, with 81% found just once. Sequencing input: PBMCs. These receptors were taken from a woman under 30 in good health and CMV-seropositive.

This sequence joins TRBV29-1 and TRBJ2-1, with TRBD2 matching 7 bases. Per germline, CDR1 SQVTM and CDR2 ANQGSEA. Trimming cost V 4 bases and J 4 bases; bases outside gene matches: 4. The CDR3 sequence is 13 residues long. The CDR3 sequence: CSVGSSGYNEQFF. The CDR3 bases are TGCAGCGTTGGGTCTAGCGGATACAATGAGCAGTTCTTC.

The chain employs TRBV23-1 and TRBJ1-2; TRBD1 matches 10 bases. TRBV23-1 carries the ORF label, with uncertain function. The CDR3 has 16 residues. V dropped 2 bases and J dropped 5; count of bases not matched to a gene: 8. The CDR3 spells CASSQHLPGQGYGYTF. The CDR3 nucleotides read TGCGCCAGCAGTCAACATCTCCCGGGACAGGGGTATGGCTACACCTTC.

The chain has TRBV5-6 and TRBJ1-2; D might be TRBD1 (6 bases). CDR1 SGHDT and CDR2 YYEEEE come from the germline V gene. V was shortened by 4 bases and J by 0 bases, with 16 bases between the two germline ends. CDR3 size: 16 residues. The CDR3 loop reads CASSPTLGATNYGYTF. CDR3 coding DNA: TGTGCCAGCAGCCCCACACTGGGGGCCACTAACTATGGCTACACCTTC. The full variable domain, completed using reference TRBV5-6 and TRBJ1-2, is DAGVTQSPTHLIKTRGQQVTLRCSPKSGHDTVSWYQQALGQGPQFIFQYYEEEERQRGNFPDRFSGHQFPNYSSELNVNALLLGDSALYLCASSPTLGATNYGYTFGSGTRLTVV.

The CDR3, as DNA: TGTGCCAGCAGTTACTCTACGACAGGGGCCGGGACTGAAGCTTTCTTT. Amino acid sequence: CASSYSTTGAGTEAFF. The chain recombines TRBV6-5 with TRBJ1-1; 8 nucleotides match TRBD1. CDR1 is MNHEY and CDR2 is SVGAGI in the germline V gene. V shed 0 bases and J 5 bases; nucleotides not matched to a gene: 8. The CDR3 is made up of 16 amino acids.

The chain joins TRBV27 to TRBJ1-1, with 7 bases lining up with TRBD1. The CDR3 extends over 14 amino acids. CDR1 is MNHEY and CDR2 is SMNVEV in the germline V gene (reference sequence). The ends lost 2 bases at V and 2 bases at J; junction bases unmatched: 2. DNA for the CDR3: TGTGCCAGCAGTTTACGACAGGGAAACACTGAAGCTTTCTTT. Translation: CASSLRQGNTEAFF.

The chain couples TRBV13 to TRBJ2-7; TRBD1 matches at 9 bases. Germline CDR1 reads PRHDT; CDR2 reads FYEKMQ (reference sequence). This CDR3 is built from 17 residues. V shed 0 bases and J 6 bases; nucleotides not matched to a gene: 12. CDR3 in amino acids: CASSLGLIYGTGTEQYF. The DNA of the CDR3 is TGTGCCAGCAGCTTAGGCCTAATTTACGGGACAGGGACCGAGCAGTACTTC.

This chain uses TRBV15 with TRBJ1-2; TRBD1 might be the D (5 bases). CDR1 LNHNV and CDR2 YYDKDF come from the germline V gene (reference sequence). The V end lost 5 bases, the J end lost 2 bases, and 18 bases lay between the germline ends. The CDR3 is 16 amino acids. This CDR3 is CATSRMRATENYGYTF. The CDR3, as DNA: TGTGCCACCAGCCGAATGCGTGCGACAGAAAACTATGGCTACACCTTC.

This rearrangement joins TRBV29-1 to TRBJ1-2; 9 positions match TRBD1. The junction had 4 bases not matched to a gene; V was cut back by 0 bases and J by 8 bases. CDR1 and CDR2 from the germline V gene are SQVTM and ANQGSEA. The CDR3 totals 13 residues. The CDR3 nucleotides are TGCAGCGTTGAAGAACAGGGGGCGATCGGCTACACCTTC. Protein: CSVEEQGAIGYTF.

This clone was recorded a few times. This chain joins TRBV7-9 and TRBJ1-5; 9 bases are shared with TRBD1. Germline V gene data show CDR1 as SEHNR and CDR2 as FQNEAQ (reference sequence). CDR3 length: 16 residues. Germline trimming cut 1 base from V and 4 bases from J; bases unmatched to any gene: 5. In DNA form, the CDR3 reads TGTGCCAGCAGCTTAGGAGGACAGGGGTGGAATCAGCCCCAGCATTTT. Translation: CASSLGGQGWNQPQHF.

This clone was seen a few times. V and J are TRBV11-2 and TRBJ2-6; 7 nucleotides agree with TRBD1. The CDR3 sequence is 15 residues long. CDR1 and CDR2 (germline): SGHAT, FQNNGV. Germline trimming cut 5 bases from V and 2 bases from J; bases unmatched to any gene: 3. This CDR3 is CASSPQGAGANVLTF. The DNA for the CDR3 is TGTGCCAGCAGCCCCCAGGGGGCTGGGGCCAACGTCCTGACTTTC. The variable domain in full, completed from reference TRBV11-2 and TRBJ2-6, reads EAGVAQSPRYKIIEKRQSVAFWCNPISGHATLYWYQQILGQGPKLLIQFQNNGVVDDSQLPKDRFSAERLKGVDSTLKIQPAKLEDSAVYLCASSPQGAGANVLTFGAGSRLTVL.

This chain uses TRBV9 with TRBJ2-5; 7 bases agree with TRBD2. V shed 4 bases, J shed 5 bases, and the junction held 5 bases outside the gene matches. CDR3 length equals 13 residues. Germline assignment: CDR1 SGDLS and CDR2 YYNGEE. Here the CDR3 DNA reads TGTGCCAGCAGCCTTGGGGGGGACGAGACCCAGTACTTC. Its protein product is CASSLGGDETQYF.

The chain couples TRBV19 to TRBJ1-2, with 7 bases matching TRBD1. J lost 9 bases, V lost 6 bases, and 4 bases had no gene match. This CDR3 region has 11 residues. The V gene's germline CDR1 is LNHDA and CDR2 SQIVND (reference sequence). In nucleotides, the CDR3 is TGTGCCAGTAGGGACAGGCGGAGCTACACCTTC. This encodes CASRDRRSYTF. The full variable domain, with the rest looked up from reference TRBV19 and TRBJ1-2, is DGGITQSPKYLFRKEGQNVTLSCEQNLNHDAMYWYRQDPGQGLRLIYYSQIVNDFQKGDIAEGYSVSREKKESFPLTVTSAQKNPTAFYLCASRDRRSYTFGSGTRLTVV.

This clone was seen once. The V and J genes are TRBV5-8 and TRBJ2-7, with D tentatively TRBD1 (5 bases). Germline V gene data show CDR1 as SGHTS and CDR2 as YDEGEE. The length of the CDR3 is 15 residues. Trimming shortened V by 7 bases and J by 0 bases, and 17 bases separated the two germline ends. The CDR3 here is CASAVRGAPSYEQYF. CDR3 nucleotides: TGTGCCAGCGCAGTTAGGGGTGCCCCCTCCTACGAGCAGTACTTC.

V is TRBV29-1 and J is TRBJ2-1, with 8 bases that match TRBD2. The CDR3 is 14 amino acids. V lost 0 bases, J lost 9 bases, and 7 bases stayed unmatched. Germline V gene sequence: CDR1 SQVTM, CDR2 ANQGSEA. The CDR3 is CSVEDRGGAGEQFF. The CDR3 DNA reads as TGCAGCGTTGAAGATCGGGGGGGGGCAGGTGAGCAGTTCTTC.

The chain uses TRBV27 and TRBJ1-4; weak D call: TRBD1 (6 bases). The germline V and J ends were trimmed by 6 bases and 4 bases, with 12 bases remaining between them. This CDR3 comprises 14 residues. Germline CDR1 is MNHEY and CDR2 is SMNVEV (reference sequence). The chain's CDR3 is CASRDTGNNEKLFF. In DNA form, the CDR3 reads TGTGCCAGCAGAGACACAGGGAATAATGAAAAACTGTTTTTT.

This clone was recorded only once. CDR3 coding DNA: TGCGCCAGCAGCTCCTGGGACAGTCTTTATCAGCCCCAGCATTTT. Its protein is CASSSWDSLYQPQHF. The genes are TRBV4-3 and TRBJ1-5; 7 bases line up with TRBD1. J lost 5 bases, V lost 5 bases, and 9 bases had no gene match. Germline V lookup: CDR1 LGHNA, CDR2 YSLEER. This CDR3 has 15 residues.

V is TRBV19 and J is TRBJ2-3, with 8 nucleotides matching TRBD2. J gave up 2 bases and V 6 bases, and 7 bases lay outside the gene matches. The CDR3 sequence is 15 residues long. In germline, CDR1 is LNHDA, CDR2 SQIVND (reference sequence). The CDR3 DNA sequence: TGTGCCAGTAGCCGACTAGCGAAAATCACAGATACGCAGTATTTT. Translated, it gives CASSRLAKITDTQYF.